This T cell receptor (beta chain) comes out of a study of Ad26.COV2.S vaccination and SARS-CoV-2 variants. Across the study: Doses of Ad26.COV2.S were injected into muscle once or twice, 56 days apart. Study-level results: Marked by substantial breadth, spike-specific CD8+ and CD4+ T cell responses were reportedly seen after vaccination. Whether participants received vaccine or placebo, their non-spike TCR breadth was similar.

Germline V gives CDR1 LNHNV, CDR2 YYDKDF (reference sequence). V lost 8 bases, J lost 2 bases, and 14 bases lay in between. CDR3 length equals 14 residues. Concerning this clone: Its cognate antigen is unknown.

TCRdb's copy holds only in-frame clones and misses some; the assay was immunoSEQ multiplex PCR. In the table there are about 400,000 clones, approximately 91% of which are singletons. Treatment of the sample: about 20 received Ad26.COV2.S at low or high dose, single or two shots; about 5 received placebo; per-sample allocation not given. After the first vaccine or placebo injection, samples were drawn on day 63. Vaccine was an Ad26 vector expressing Wuhan-strain SARS-CoV-2 spike. The TCR originated in a person aged 18-65 years who received the Ad26.COV2.S COVID-19 vaccine or a placebo. J is TRBJ2-3 and V is TRBV15; tentative D call: TRBD2 (5 bases). This specimen was peripheral blood, taken in a trial of Ad26.COV2.S vaccine versus placebo. DNA for the CDR3: TGTGCCACCCGCGATGCGGGTTACACAGATACGCAGTATTTT. Translated, it gives CATRDAGYTDTQYF.